This TCR beta chain appears in the sequencing data of a study of OX40 agonist ivuxolimab in advanced cancers. This clone has only one observation. The antigen is undetermined. V was shortened by 0 bases and J by 7 bases, with 8 bases between the two germline ends. CDR1 LNHDA and CDR2 SQIVND come from the germline V gene (reference sequence). The CDR3 runs 13 residues. Profiled with immunoSEQ multiplex PCR; TCRdb holds only in-frame clones, not every one. The sample includes 50,000 to 55,000 clones, roughly 88% seen only once; the top ten take approximately 1.5%. Study observations and caveats: At 0.1 to 3.0 mg/kg and by week 6, CD4+ and CD8+ T cells in the blood had expanded clonally.

V is TRBV19 and J is TRBJ2-3; D gene unclear. This receptor was identified in an adult with an advanced solid tumor such as melanoma, head and neck, liver or kidney cancer. Sequences were derived from CD4+ or CD8+ T cells sorted from blood, sampled in a trial of the OX40 agonist ivuxolimab. CDR3 loop: CASSIEAENTQYF. In nucleotides, the CDR3 is TGTGCCAGTAGTATAGAAGCCGAGAATACGCAGTATTTT.